The present T cell receptor (beta chain) was sequenced within a study of cytomegalovirus exposure and HLA in healthy donors. Comment on this clone: As yet, its antigen is unknown.

Study-wide results and caveats: Previously analyzed data showed that most TCR beta V segments were productive at a frequency of about 90% or about 30%. A missense variant in DCLRE1C was later tied to TCR beta V- and J-gene trimming.

Researchers ran the PCR with 60 Vbeta and 13 Jbeta primers. Using immunoSEQ multiplex PCR, the repertoire was profiled, and TCRdb retains in-frame clones only, with some absent. The data hold approximately 190,000 clones, with roughly 80% observed a single time. The ends lost 2 bases at V and 4 bases at J; junction bases unmatched: 7. CDR3 length: 16 amino acids. The germline CDR1 and CDR2 sequences are MNHEY and SMNVEV (reference sequence). The V call is TRBV27, the J call TRBJ2-5; 10 bases are a match to TRBD2. The sample was PBMCs. This receptor was obtained from a woman aged 25 to 39 in good health and CMV-seropositive. The CDR3 reads CASSLRVAGGGETQYF. CDR3 sequence (DNA): TGTGCCAGCAGTTTAAGGGTAGCGGGAGGAGGAGAGACCCAGTACTTC.